This TCR beta chain derives from a study of blood T cell repertoires in COVID-19 (dated by TCRdb to the early 2020s). About the study as a whole: The collaborator samples originated in the United States, Italy and Spain and spanned the acute and convalescent phases of COVID-19. The prospective study material was composed of cDNA or gDNA derived from T cells, B-cell-depleted T cells, or PBMCs. The dataset comprised deeply sampled blood TCRbeta repertoires from subjects exposed to, actively infected with, or recovered from COVID-19. The repertoires were released in a freely available public database meant as a resource for research on the immune response to SARS-CoV-2. Samples came from the ongoing ImmuneRACE study (first 160 participants) plus 1,254 subjects from 6 global collaborators. Nearly every sample came with metadata listing a de-identified subject ID, COVID-19 status, age in years and sex. Where available, HLA class I and class II types were taken from metadata supplied by the sample provider and were not determined by assay-based typing. Results the study describes overall, beyond this receptor: The amount of clinical and demographic metadata varied by source and participant and was provided uncurated.

The immunoSEQ Assay, a bias-controlled multiplex PCR, was used to amplify TCRbeta CDR3 regions from genomic DNA. The authors processed their data as follows. Within the assay, amplification of reference gene primers was used to estimate how many nucleated cells each sample contained. To quantify the absolute abundance of each unique TCRbeta CDR3 rearrangement, sequence reads were collapsed and filtered. For each sample, productive Simpson clonality was calculated as the square root of Simpson's diversity index over productive rearrangements. TCRdb took over this immuneACCESS table, retaining in-frame rearrangements with V and J assigned. Such tables are incomplete; in checked studies, under half of the missing clones stem from an unresolved V gene, and the remainder is unexplained. V, J and clone size derive from that table, while D and trimming were established from the DNA sequence. The table for this sample lists approximately 440,000 clones; around 90% of them were counted only once. The ten largest account for about 0.75% of the sample.

There are a few counts of this clone. Its antigen is not yet known. Base qualities are missing; no much larger clone stands one base away. V loses 5 bases of germline sequence and J loses 1 base, and the interval between the two ends is 18 bases. Per the germline V gene, SGHVS is the CDR1 and FNYEAQ is the CDR2. Its CDR3 holds 17 amino acids, cysteine through phenylalanine. Only CDR3 DNA is held: 51 bases, read in frame from base 1. In the prospective study, participants were about 18 to 95 years old, resided in about two dozen geographic areas of the United States, and were enrolled through a virtual design. To assign participants to cohorts, the prospective study relied on clinical history that participants themselves reported in a screening survey and a study questionnaire. ImmuneRACE Cohort 3 recovered participants were defined by two consecutive negative NP/OP PCR tests, healthcare professional clearance, or symptom resolution. In the prospective study, mobile phlebotomists collected whole blood, serum and a nasopharyngeal or oropharyngeal swab from each participant. Participants in the prospective study had the option to provide additional blood draws and questionnaires over a roughly 2-month period. Blood samples from the prospective study were shipped frozen or at room temperature prior to DNA extraction.

The receptor was derived from a woman between 18 and 29 years old who had recovered from COVID-19. Input material: PBMCs or T cells enriched from blood (not recorded which). In this chain, TRBV7-6 is recombined with TRBJ1-3, and the D gene may be TRBD1, 5 bases matching. In nucleotide form, the sequence is TGTGCCAGCAGCCCCTCTTGGGGGGGAGTGTCTGGAAACACCATATATTTT. This yields the protein CASSPSWGGVSGNTIYF.